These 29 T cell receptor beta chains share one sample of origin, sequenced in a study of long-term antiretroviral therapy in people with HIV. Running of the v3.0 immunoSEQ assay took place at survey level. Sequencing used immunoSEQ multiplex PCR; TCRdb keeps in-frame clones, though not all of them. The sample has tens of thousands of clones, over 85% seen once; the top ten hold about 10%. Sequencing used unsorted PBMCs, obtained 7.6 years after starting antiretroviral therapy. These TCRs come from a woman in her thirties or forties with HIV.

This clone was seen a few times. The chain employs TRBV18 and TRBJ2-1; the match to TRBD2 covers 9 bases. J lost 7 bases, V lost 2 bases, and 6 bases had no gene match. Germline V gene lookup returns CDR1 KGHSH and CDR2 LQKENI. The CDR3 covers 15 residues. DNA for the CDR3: TGTGCCAGCTCACCAGGGCTAGCGGGGATGAATGAGCAGTTCTTC. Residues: CASSPGLAGMNEQFF.

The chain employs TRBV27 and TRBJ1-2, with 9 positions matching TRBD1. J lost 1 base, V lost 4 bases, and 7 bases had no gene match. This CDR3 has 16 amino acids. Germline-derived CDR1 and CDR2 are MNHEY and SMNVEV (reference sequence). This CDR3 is CASSSLGQGINYGYTF. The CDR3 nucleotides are TGTGCCAGCAGTTCCCTCGGACAGGGGATTAACTATGGCTACACCTTC.

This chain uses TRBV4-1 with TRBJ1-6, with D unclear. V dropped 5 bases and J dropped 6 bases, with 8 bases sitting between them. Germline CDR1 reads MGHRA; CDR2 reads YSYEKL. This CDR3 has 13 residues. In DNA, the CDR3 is TGCGCCAGCAGCTTGGGGTTTAATTCACCCCTCCACTTT. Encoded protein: CASSLGFNSPLHF.

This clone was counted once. The CDR3 here is CASSSRQGGSNQPQHF. DNA for the CDR3: TGTGCCAGCAGTTCTAGACAGGGCGGGAGCAATCAGCCCCAGCATTTT. The chain recombines TRBV2 with TRBJ1-5; 7 nucleotides align to TRBD1. V was clipped by 5 bases and J by 1 base; unmatched bases: 8. The CDR3 consists of 16 residues. Germline V CDR1 and CDR2: SNHLY, FYNNEI.

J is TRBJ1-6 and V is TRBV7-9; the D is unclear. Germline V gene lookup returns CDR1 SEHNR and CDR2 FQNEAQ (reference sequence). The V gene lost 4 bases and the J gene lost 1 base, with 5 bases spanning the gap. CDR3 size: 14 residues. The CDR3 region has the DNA TGTGCCAGCAGCTCCGGGTCCTATAATTCACCCCTCCACTTT. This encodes CASSSGSYNSPLHF.

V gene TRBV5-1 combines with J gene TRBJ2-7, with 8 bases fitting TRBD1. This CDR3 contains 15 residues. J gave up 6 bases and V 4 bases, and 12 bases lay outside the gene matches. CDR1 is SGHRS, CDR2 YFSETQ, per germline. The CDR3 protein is CASSLQGQGAFEQYF. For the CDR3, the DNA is TGCGCCAGCAGCCTACAGGGGCAGGGGGCTTTCGAGCAGTACTTC.

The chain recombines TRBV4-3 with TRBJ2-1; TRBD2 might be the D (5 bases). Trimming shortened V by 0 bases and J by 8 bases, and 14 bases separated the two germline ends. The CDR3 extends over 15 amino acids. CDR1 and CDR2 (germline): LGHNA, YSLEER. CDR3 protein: CASSQDLSSGDEQFF. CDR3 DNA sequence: TGCGCCAGCAGCCAAGATCTTAGTTCCGGGGATGAGCAGTTCTTC.

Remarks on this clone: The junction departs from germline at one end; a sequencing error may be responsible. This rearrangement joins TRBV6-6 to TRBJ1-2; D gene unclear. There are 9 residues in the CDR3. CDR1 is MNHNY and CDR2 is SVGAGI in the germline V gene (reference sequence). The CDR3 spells CASNPGPHF. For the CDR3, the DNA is TGTGCCAGCAACCCCGGGCCCCACTTC.

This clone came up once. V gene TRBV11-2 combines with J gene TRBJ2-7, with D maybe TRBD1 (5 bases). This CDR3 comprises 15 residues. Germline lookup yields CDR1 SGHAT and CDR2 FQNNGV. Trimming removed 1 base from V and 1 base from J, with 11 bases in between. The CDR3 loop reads CASSLGQGLSYEQYF. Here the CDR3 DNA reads TGTGCCAGCAGCTTAGGTCAGGGTCTGTCCTACGAGCAGTACTTC.

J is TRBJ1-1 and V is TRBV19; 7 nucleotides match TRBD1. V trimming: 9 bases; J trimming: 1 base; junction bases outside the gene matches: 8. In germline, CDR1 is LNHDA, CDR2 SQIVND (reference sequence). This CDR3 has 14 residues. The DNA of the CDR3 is TGTGCCAGCCAAAGACAGGGCTCGAACACTGAAGCTTTCTTT. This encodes CASQRQGSNTEAFF.

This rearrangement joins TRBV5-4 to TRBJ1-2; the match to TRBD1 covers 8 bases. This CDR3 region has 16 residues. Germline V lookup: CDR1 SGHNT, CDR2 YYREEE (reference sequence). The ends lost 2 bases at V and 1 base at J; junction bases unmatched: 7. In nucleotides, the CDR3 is TGTGCCAGCAGCTTTGCGACAGGGGAAAGTAACTATGGCTACACCTTC. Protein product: CASSFATGESNYGYTF. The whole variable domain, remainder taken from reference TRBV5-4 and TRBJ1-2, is ETGVTQSPTHLIKTRGQQVTLRCSSQSGHNTVSWYQQALGQGPQFIFQYYREEENGRGNFPPRFSGLQFPNYSSELNVNALELDDSALYLCASSFATGESNYGYTFGSGTRLTVV.

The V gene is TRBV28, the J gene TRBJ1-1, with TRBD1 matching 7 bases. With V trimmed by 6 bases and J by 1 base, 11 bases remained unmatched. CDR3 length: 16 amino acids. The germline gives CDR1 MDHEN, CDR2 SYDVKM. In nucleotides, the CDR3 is TGTGCCAGCAGCGCACCCCTGGGACAGACGAACACTGAAGCTTTCTTT. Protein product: CASSAPLGQTNTEAFF.

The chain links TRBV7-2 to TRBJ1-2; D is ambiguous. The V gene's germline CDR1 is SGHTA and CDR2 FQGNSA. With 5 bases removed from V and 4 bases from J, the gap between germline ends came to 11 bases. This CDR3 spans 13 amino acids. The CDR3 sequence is CASSPEVSYGYTF. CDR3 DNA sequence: TGTGCCAGCAGCCCGGAGGTTAGCTATGGCTACACCTTC.

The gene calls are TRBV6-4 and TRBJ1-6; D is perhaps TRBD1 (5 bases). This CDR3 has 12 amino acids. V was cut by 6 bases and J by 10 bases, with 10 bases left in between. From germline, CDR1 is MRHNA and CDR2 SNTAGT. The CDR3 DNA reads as TGTGCCAGCAGGCAGGGAGGGTCACCCCTCCACTTT. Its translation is CASRQGGSPLHF.

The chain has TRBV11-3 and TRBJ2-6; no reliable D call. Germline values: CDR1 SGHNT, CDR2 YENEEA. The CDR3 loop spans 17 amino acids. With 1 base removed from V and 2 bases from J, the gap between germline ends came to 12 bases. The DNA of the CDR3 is TGTGCCAGCAGCTTAGCCGCCGGTGGCGCTGGGGCCAACGTCCTGACTTTC. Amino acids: CASSLAAGGAGANVLTF. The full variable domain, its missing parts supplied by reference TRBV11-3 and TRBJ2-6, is EAGVVQSPRYKIIEKKQPVAFWCNPISGHNTLYWYLQNLGQGPELLIRYENEEAVDDSQLPKDRFSAERLKGVDSTLKIQPAELGDSAVYLCASSLAAGGAGANVLTFGAGSRLTVL.

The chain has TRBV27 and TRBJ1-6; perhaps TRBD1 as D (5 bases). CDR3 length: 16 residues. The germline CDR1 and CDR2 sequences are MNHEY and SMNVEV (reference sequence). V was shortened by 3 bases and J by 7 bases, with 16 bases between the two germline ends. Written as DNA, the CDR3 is TGTGCCAGCAGTTTCCCCGCAGGGTCGGGGAATTCACCCCTCCACTTT. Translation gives CASSFPAGSGNSPLHF.

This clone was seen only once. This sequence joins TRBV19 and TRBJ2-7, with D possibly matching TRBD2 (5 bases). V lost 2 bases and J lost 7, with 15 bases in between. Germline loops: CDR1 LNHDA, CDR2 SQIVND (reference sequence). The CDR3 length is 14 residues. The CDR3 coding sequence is TGTGCCAGTAGTATAACCAGTTCCCAGCGGGAGCAGTACTTC. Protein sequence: CASSITSSQREQYF.

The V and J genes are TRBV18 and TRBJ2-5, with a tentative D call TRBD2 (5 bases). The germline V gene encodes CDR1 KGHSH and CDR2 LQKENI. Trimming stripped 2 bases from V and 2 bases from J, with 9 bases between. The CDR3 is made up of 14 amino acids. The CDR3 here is CASSPAGSQETQYF. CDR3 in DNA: TGTGCCAGCTCACCAGCGGGTTCACAAGAGACCCAGTACTTC.

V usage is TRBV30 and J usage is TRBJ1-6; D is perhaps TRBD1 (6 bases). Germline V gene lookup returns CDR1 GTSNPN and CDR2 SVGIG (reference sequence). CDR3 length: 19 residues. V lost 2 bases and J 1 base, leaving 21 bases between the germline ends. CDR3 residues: CAWSLNSAGAKSYNSPLHF. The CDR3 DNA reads TGTGCCTGGAGTCTGAATTCTGCGGGGGCAAAATCCTATAATTCACCCCTCCACTTT.

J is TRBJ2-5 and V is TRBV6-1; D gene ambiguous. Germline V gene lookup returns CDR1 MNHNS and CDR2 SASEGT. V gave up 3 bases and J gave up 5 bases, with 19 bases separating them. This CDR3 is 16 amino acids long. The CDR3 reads CASSETDHGFVETQYF. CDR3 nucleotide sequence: TGTGCCAGCAGTGAGACGGACCATGGATTTGTGGAGACCCAGTACTTC.

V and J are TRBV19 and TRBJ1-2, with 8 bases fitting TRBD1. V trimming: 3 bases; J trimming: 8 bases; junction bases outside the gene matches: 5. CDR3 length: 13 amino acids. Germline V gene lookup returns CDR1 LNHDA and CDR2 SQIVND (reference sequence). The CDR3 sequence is CASSIADRVGYTF. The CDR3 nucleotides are TGTGCCAGTAGTATCGCGGACAGGGTCGGCTACACCTTC.

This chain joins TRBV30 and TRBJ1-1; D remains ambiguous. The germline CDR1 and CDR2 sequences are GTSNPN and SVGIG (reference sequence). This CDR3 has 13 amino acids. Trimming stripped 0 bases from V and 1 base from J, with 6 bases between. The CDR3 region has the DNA TGTGCCTGGAGTGTATCCGAGAACACTGAAGCTTTCTTT. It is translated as CAWSVSENTEAFF.

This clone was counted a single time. CDR3 loop: CASSPRGQDISNQPQHF. CDR3 bases: TGTGCCAGCTCACCACGAGGACAGGACATTAGCAATCAGCCCCAGCATTTT. This sequence joins TRBV18 and TRBJ1-5, with TRBD1 matching over 7 bases. Per germline, CDR1 KGHSH and CDR2 LQKENI. V was clipped by 1 base and J by 0 bases; unmatched bases: 6. The CDR3 covers 17 residues.

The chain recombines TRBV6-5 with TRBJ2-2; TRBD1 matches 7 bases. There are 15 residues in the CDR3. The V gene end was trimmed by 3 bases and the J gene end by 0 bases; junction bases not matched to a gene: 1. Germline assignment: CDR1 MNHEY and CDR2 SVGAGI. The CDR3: CASSYQGANTGELFF. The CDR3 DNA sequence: TGTGCCAGCAGTTATCAGGGGGCGAACACCGGGGAGCTGTTTTTT.

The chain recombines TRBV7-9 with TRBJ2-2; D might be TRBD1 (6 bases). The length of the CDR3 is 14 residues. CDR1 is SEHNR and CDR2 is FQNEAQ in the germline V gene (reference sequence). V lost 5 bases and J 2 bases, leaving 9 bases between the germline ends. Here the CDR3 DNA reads TGTGCCAGCAGCCAACAGGGAAACACCGGGGAGCTGTTTTTT. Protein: CASSQQGNTGELFF.

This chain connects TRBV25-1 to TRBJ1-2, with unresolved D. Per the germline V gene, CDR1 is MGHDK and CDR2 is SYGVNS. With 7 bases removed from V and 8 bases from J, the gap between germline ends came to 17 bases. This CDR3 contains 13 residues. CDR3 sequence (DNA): TGTGCCAGCAATTCCGCAGGACCACAAGGCTACACCTTC. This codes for CASNSAGPQGYTF.

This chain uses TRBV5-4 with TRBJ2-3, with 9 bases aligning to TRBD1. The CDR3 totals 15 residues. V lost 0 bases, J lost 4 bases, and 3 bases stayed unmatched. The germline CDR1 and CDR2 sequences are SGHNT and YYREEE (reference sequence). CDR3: CASSLAGQGSDTQYF. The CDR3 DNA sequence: TGTGCCAGCAGCTTGGCAGGACAGGGGTCAGATACGCAGTATTTT.

The DNA for the CDR3 is TGTGCCAGCAGAAGAAGTAGCCAAGAGACCCAGTACTTC. It yields the protein CASRRSSQETQYF. This sequence joins TRBV6-5 and TRBJ2-5; D gene uncertain. The V and J ends lost 6 bases and 1 base respectively, with 9 bases between them. CDR3 length: 13 residues. Germline CDR1 MNHEY, CDR2 SVGAGI.

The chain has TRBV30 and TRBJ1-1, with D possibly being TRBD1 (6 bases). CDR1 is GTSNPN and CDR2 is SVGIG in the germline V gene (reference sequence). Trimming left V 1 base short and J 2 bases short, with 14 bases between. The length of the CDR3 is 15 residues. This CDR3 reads CAWSAPGRGNTEAFF. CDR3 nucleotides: TGTGCCTGGAGTGCCCCGGGCAGGGGAAACACTGAAGCTTTCTTT.